This T cell receptor beta chain was retrieved from a study of T cells in Graves' hyperthyroidism and ophthalmopathy. Study context: Peripheral blood was secured at the point of initial diagnosis, before any treatment.

RNA transcripts yielded amplified TCR beta CDR3 regions. Researchers ran a first-round RT-PCR on the TCR CDR3 using the HTBI primer set. TCRdb re-analysed the multiplex PCR reads in MiXCR, keeping a single row per CDR3 protein. This repertoire shows 500,000 to 650,000 distinct CDR3 sequences, more than 12% found once; its top ten account for around 12%. This clonotype was recorded many times. Its antigen is as yet unknown. Study-wide results and limits: Blood also held most thyroid clonotypes expanded beyond 0.001.

Clinical Activity Scores of at least 3, NOSPECS grades of at least 4 and durations under 3 months characterized ophthalmopathy patients. Over 8 ml fresh peripheral blood yielded the PBMCs. This clonotype was obtained from a woman between 50 and 59 years old with Graves' ophthalmopathy. The specimen was blood.

The CDR3, as DNA: TGTGCCTGGAGTCCGCAGGGGGCGGGCACTGAAGCTTTCTTT. The encoded protein is CAWSPQGAGTEAFF. This rearrangement joins TRBV30 to TRBJ1-1, with 8 bases matching TRBD1. CDR3 size: 14 residues. The germline V gene has CDR1 GTSNPN and CDR2 SVGIG (reference sequence). Germline trimming cut 2 bases from V and 4 bases from J; bases unmatched to any gene: 6.